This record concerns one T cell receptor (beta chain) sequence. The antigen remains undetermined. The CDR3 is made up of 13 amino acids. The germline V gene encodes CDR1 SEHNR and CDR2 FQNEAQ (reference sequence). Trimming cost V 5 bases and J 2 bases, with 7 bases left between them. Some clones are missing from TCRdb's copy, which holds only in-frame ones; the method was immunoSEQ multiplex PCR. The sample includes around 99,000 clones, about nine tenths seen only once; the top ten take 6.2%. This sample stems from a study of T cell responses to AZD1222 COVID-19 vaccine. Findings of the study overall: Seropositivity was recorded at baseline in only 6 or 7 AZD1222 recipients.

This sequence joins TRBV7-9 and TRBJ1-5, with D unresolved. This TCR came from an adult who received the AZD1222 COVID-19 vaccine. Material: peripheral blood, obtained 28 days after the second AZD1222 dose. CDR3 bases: TGTGCCAGCAGCCGCCAGGGCAATCAGCCCCAGCATTTT. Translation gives CASSRQGNQPQHF.